This TCR beta chain is drawn from a study of shared clonotypes between healthy human individuals. CDR3 length equals 16 residues. The ends lost 0 bases at V and 4 bases at J; junction bases unmatched: 3. CDR1 is MNHEY, CDR2 SVGAGI, per germline. Profiled with immunoSEQ multiplex PCR; TCRdb holds only in-frame clones, not every one. The sample contains just over 2,000,000 clones, 90% to 95% of which appear only once. About this clone: Additional DNA sequences in this sample encode the identical CDR3.

This chain links TRBV6-5 with TRBJ2-1, with 10 bases identical to TRBD2. The sequencing input was naive CD4+ T cells sorted from blood. Subset in this sample: CD45RA+ positively selected. The receptor was isolated from a man younger than 35 in good health. CDR3 coding DNA: TGTGCCAGCAGTTACTCCATAGCGGGGGGATACAATGAGCAGTTCTTC. It translates to CASSYSIAGGYNEQFF.